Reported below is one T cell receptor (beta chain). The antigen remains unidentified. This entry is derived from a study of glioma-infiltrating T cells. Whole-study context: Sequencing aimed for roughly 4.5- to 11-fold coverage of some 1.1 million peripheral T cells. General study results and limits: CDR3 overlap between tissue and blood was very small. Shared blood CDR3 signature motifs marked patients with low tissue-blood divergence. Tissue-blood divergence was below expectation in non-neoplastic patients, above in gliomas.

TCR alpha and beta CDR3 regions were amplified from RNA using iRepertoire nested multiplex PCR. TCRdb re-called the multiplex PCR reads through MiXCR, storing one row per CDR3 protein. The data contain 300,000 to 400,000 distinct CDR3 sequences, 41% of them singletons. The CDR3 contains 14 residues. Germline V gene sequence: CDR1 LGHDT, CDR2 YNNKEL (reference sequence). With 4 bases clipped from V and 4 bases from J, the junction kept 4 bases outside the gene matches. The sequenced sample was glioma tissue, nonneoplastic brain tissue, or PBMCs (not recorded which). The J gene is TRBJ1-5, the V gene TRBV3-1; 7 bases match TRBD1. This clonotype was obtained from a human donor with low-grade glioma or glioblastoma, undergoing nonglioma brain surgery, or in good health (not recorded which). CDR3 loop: CASSRTGPNQPQHF. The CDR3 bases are TGTGCCAGCAGCCGGACAGGCCCTAATCAGCCCCAGCATTTT.